Presented here are 18 T cell receptor beta chains from one specimen sequenced in a study of T cell responses to AZD1222 COVID-19 vaccine. Assay: immunoSEQ multiplex PCR; the TCRdb copy retains only in-frame clones and omits some. The table has 150,000 to 200,000 clones, 87% seen once; the top ten hold about 2.5%. Specimen: peripheral blood, collected on day 0 of AZD1222 vaccination. The receptors here all came from an adult in good health.

The V gene is TRBV7-6, the J gene TRBJ1-3, with 9 bases lining up with TRBD1. Trimming took 5 bases from V and 3 from J; bases not matched to a gene: 8. Germline lookup yields CDR1 SGHVS and CDR2 FNYEAQ. The length of the CDR3 is 16 residues. The CDR3 DNA sequence: TGTGCCAGCAGCCCGACAGGGGGGATGGTTGGAAACACCATATATTTT. Amino acid sequence: CASSPTGGMVGNTIYF.

The chain combines TRBV5-1 with TRBJ2-7; the D is unclear. Germline V gene sequence: CDR1 SGHRS, CDR2 YFSETQ. This CDR3 comprises 13 residues. V lost 7 bases and J lost 7, with 18 bases in between. The DNA for the CDR3 is TGCGCCAGCGCCATCCCCGGGTCCCCGGAGCAGTACTTC. Protein sequence: CASAIPGSPEQYF.

This chain links TRBV19 with TRBJ1-1, with D hard to call. This CDR3 has 12 amino acids. From germline, CDR1 is LNHDA and CDR2 SQIVND (reference sequence). V gave up 3 bases and J gave up 3 bases, with 5 bases separating them. CDR3 sequence (DNA): TGTGCCAGTAGTATTCGGGACACTGAAGCTTTCTTT. This translates into CASSIRDTEAFF.

The J gene is TRBJ2-3, the V gene TRBV9, with D perhaps matching TRBD1 or TRBD2 (5 bases each). The V end lost 4 bases, the J end lost 3 bases, and 18 bases lay between the germline ends. This CDR3 spans 16 amino acids. Germline CDR1 and CDR2: SGDLS and YYNGEE. The CDR3 bases are TGTGCCAGCAGCTATTCCGGGACCCTCCTGACAGATACGCAGTATTTT. This codes for CASSYSGTLLTDTQYF.

This rearrangement joins TRBV29-1 to TRBJ1-1; 7 bases align to TRBD1. V lost 6 bases, J lost 3 bases, and 7 bases stayed unmatched. Germline CDR1 is SQVTM and CDR2 is ANQGSEA. This CDR3 is built from 13 residues. In nucleotides, the CDR3 is TGCAGCGTACGGGACAGAGGGTACACTGAAGCTTTCTTT. It encodes CSVRDRGYTEAFF.

V is TRBV19 and J is TRBJ2-3, with D uncertain. CDR3 size: 14 residues. The V end lost 5 bases, the J end lost 2 bases, and 11 bases lay between the germline ends. Germline V CDR1 and CDR2: LNHDA, SQIVND (reference sequence). CDR3 sequence reads: CASSLGTDTDTQYF. The CDR3 DNA sequence: TGTGCCAGTAGTCTGGGCACAGACACAGATACGCAGTATTTT.

This clone was seen a single time. The chain is built from TRBV5-1 and TRBJ1-1; D gene uncertain. In germline, CDR1 is SGHRS, CDR2 YFSETQ. V dropped 1 base and J dropped 2 bases, with 12 bases sitting between them. This CDR3 contains 15 residues. The CDR3 DNA reads as TGCGCCAGCAGCTTGTATGCCAGAACCAACACTGAAGCTTTCTTT. This gives the protein CASSLYARTNTEAFF.

In its sample, this clone was seen a few times. The V call is TRBV5-8, the J call TRBJ1-5; TRBD1 might be the D (5 bases). Germline V lookup: CDR1 SGHTS, CDR2 YDEGEE. Trimming left V 4 bases short and J 2 bases short, with 13 bases between. The CDR3 extends over 15 amino acids. The CDR3 coding sequence is TGTGCCAGCAGCCCCGGGACCACGCGCAATCAGCCCCAGCATTTT. This sequence encodes CASSPGTTRNQPQHF.

V is TRBV5-3 and J is TRBJ1-4; unclear D gene. TRBV5-3 is flagged as an ORF with uncertain function. V lost 2 bases to trimming and J lost 0 bases, with 14 bases between them. CDR3 length: 17 amino acids. The DNA for the CDR3 is TGTGCCAGAAGCTTACCACTTCAGTGCGCAACTAATGAAAAACTGTTTTTT. Its protein is CARSLPLQCATNEKLFF.

This chain connects TRBV19 to TRBJ1-2; D is undetermined. V was shortened by 8 bases and J by 2 bases, with 12 bases between the two germline ends. The CDR3 consists of 13 residues. Germline lookup yields CDR1 LNHDA and CDR2 SQIVND (reference sequence). CDR3 nucleotides: TGTGCCAGTTTTGCGCCCTTAAACTATGGCTACACCTTC. This codes for CASFAPLNYGYTF.

This chain uses TRBV2 with TRBJ2-1; 13 bases agree with TRBD2. Trimming at V came to 10 bases and at J to 6 bases, leaving 6 bases not matched to a gene. This CDR3 has 14 amino acids. Germline loops: CDR1 SNHLY, CDR2 FYNNEI. CDR3 loop: CATKTSGGSNEQFF. In DNA form, the CDR3 reads TGTGCCACCAAGACTAGCGGGGGGTCCAATGAGCAGTTCTTC. Together with reference TRBV2 and TRBJ2-1, the CDR3 gives the full variable domain: EPEVTQTPSHQVTQMGQEVILRCVPISNHLYFYWYRQILGQKVEFLVSFYNNEISEKSEIFDDQFSVERPDGSNFTLKIRSTKLEDSAMYFCATKTSGGSNEQFFGPGTRLTVL.

The chain employs TRBV7-8 and TRBJ2-7; 12 positions agree with TRBD1. Losses at the gene ends were 4 bases for V and 4 bases for J; bases not matched to a gene: 2. The CDR3 has 14 residues. CDR1 is SGHVS, CDR2 FQNEAQ, per germline. The CDR3 loop reads CASSWDRGQYEQYF. For the CDR3, the DNA is TGTGCCAGCAGCTGGGACAGGGGGCAATACGAGCAGTACTTC.

The chain uses TRBV12-5 and TRBJ2-1, with a weak D call TRBD2 (6 bases). Germline CDR1 LGHNT, CDR2 FRNRAP. The V and J ends lost 2 bases and 4 bases respectively, with 12 bases between them. The CDR3 loop spans 15 amino acids. The CDR3 DNA sequence: TGTGCTAGTGGTTTGATGGGAGGTAGGTACAATGAGCAGTTCTTC. Residues: CASGLMGGRYNEQFF.

DNA for the CDR3: TGTGCCAGCAGCTACTGGGGAGGCGAAGCAGATACGCAGTATTTT. Protein: CASSYWGGEADTQYF. The chain carries TRBV4-2 and TRBJ2-3; tentative D call: TRBD2 (6 bases). CDR1 LGHNA and CDR2 YNFKEQ come from the germline V gene. Trimming took 5 bases from V and 4 from J, leaving 16 bases between them. This CDR3 contains 15 residues.

As concerns this clone: Other DNA sequences from this sample encode an identical CDR3 as well. The chain couples TRBV5-1 to TRBJ2-3; TRBD1 aligns across 10 bases. From germline, CDR1 is SGHRS and CDR2 YFSETQ. Trimming took 5 bases from V and 4 from J; bases not matched to a gene: 4. This CDR3 has 14 residues. The CDR3 protein is CASRTGTGADTQYF. CDR3 in DNA: TGCGCCAGCAGAACCGGGACAGGGGCAGATACGCAGTATTTT.

This chain links TRBV6-5 with TRBJ1-1; weak D call: TRBD1 (5 bases). V was shortened by 6 bases and J by 4 bases, with 12 bases between the two germline ends. The CDR3 is 13 amino acids. Germline loops: CDR1 MNHEY, CDR2 SVGAGI. The CDR3 sequence is CASSPGLGTEAFF. The DNA of the CDR3 is TGTGCCAGCAGCCCGGGACTGGGCACTGAAGCTTTCTTT.

The rearrangement joins TRBV9 to TRBJ1-3, with D tentatively TRBD1 (5 bases). In germline, CDR1 is SGDLS, CDR2 YYNGEE. The CDR3 runs 15 residues. The ends were cut back, 0 bases at V and 4 bases at J, with 11 bases in the middle. DNA of the CDR3: TGTGCCAGCAGCGTAGAAGGGACCGGGGGAAACACCATATATTTT. It specifies CASSVEGTGGNTIYF. The full variable domain, with the rest looked up from reference TRBV9 and TRBJ1-3, is DSGVTQTPKHLITATGQRVTLRCSPRSGDLSVYWYQQSLDQGLQFLIQYYNGEERAKGNILERFSAQQFPDLHSELNLSSLELGDSALYFCASSVEGTGGNTIYFGEGSWLTVV.

This chain links TRBV7-2 with TRBJ1-5; D gene ambiguous. Germline V lookup: CDR1 SGHTA, CDR2 FQGNSA. With 0 bases removed from V and 6 bases from J, the gap between germline ends came to 12 bases. The CDR3 contains 15 residues. CDR3 amino acids: CASSLALVGGQPQHF. The CDR3 coding sequence is TGTGCCAGCAGCTTAGCGCTTGTGGGCGGTCAGCCCCAGCATTTT.